These T cell receptor beta chains were read from a single sample in a study of shared clonotypes between healthy human individuals. Produced via immunoSEQ multiplex PCR; TCRdb's table is partial and in-frame only. The sample holds 2 million to 2.5 million clones, roughly 91% seen once. The source material was naive CD8+ T cells from PBMCs. All receptors derive from a man between 18 and 35 years old in good health. Some clones in this sample may be carry-over from other donors' samples. Both conserved end residues are trimmed from each CDR3. Each record gives: J gene, V gene, CDR3 length, CDR3 protein.

>TRBJ2-1|TRBV7-9|13
ASSLARRPDNEQF
>TRBJ1-1|TRBV4-2|12
ASSQERFNTEAF
>TRBJ1-1|TRBV5-1|9
ASSLTGEAF
>TRBJ2-5|TRBV12-5|11
ASSQGWGETQY
>TRBJ1-5|TRBV15|15
ATSRDLGGAGNQPQH
>TRBJ2-7|TRBV11-2|10
ASSQDSYEQY
>TRBJ2-7|TRBV29-1|10
SAADSSYEQY
>TRBJ2-1|TRBV7-9|13
ASSLGTRAHPEQF
>TRBJ1-5|TRBV10-3|15
AISGGTGGGGNQPQH
>TRBJ2-7|TRBV6-5|12
ASSYTGGTYEQY
>TRBJ1-1|TRBV28|13
ASSFGFGEKLTAF
>TRBJ2-1|TRBV10-3|13
AIRGTGSFGREQF
>TRBJ1-5|TRBV27|13
ASSFVAGADQPQH
>TRBJ1-2|TRBV27|11
ASSFFLGYGYT
>TRBJ1-1|TRBV5-4|12
ASSLLLSNTEAF
>TRBJ2-7|TRBV27|12
ASSFTGSSYEQY
>TRBJ2-7|TRBV18|12
ASSSDRGPYEQY
>TRBJ2-3|TRBV7-3|13
ASSSSGPYTDTQY
>TRBJ1-3|TRBV9|14
ASSVAGQGQGNTIY
>TRBJ2-7|TRBV29-1|13
SVEDRGEDGDEQY
>TRBJ2-7|TRBV19|13
ASSIGGAYSYEQY
>TRBJ2-7|TRBV7-8|11
ASSLTGGDEQY
>TRBJ2-3|TRBV9|15
ASSGRWGRGGTDTQY
>TRBJ2-5|TRBV5-4|13
ASSLRLAAKETQY
>TRBJ1-2|TRBV5-1|15
ASSLAGDSKANYGYT
>TRBJ1-2|TRBV7-9|11
ASSLVPDYGYT